These T cell receptor beta chains were read from a single sample in a study of cytomegalovirus exposure and HLA in healthy donors. Only in-frame clones appear in the TCRdb table, and some are missing; sequencing was by immunoSEQ multiplex PCR. The sample contains roughly 190,000 clones, 70% to 90% of which appear only once. The specimen sequenced was PBMCs. Source of these receptors: a young woman in good health and CMV-seronegative. Both conserved end residues are part of each CDR3. The D gene is left open where the match is weak. Clone size is not always given. Where it is, it says once, few, many or a class for expanded clones.

CDR3 protein	CDR3 DNA	J gene	V gene	clone size	D gene
CATLGTGVSEQYF	TGTGCCACGCTAGGGACAGGGGTCTCCGAGCAGTACTTC	TRBJ2-7	TRBV10-3	-	TRBD1
CASSLLGDEKLFF	TGTGCCAGCAGCTTGTTGGGAGATGAAAAACTGTTTTTT	TRBJ1-4	TRBV5-4	-	-
CASSEWVRGWSNSPLHF	TGTGCCAGCAGTGAATGGGTGAGGGGGTGGAGTAATTCACCCCTCCACTTT	TRBJ1-6	TRBV6-1	-	-
CASSYSSSGSRYEQYF	TGTGCCAGCAGTTACTCGAGTAGCGGGAGTCGCTACGAGCAGTACTTC	TRBJ2-7	TRBV6-5	-	TRBD2
CSSSFRGTEAFF	TGTTCCAGCAGCTTCAGGGGCACTGAAGCTTTCTTT	TRBJ1-1	TRBV7-9	-	-
CASSFLSGTDTQYF	TGTGCCAGCAGTTTCCTGAGCGGCACAGATACGCAGTATTTT	TRBJ2-3	TRBV28	once	-
CAWSPGQNQPQHF	TGTGCCTGGAGTCCTGGACAAAATCAGCCCCAGCATTTT	TRBJ1-5	TRBV30	-	-
CASSPMGAGETQYF	TGTGCCAGTAGTCCTATGGGGGCGGGAGAGACCCAGTACTTC	TRBJ2-5	TRBV19	-	-
CASVPRGYTEAFF	TGTGCCAGTGTTCCGCGAGGATACACTGAAGCTTTCTTT	TRBJ1-1	TRBV19	-	-
CASSFQGVIEAFF	TGTGCCAGCAGCTTCCAGGGGGTTATTGAAGCTTTCTTT	TRBJ1-1	TRBV5-4	-	TRBD1
CAWSEAPYTGELFF	TGTGCCTGGAGTGAAGCCCCGTACACCGGGGAGCTGTTTTTT	TRBJ2-2	TRBV30	-	-
CASSLGGQGNYYEQYF	TGTGCCAGCAGCTTGGGGGGGCAGGGAAATTACTACGAGCAGTACTTC	TRBJ2-7	TRBV5-4	few	-
CASSPTGNEKLFF	TGTGCCAGCAGCCCGACTGGAAATGAAAAACTGTTTTTT	TRBJ1-4	TRBV4-2	-	-
CASSFGRGPDTQYF	TGTGCCAGCAGCTTCGGGAGGGGCCCAGATACGCAGTATTTT	TRBJ2-3	TRBV7-8	-	TRBD2
CASSRLGQGLNTEAFF	TGTGCCAGTAGTAGATTGGGACAGGGGTTGAACACTGAAGCTTTCTTT	TRBJ1-1	TRBV19	-	TRBD1
CASKAGVLSGNTIYF	TGTGCCAGTAAGGCAGGGGTATTATCTGGAAACACCATATATTTT	TRBJ1-3	TRBV19	-	-
CASSLDRGLNQPQHF	TGCGCCAGCAGCCTAGACAGGGGGCTCAATCAGCCCCAGCATTTT	TRBJ1-5	TRBV4-3	-	TRBD1
CASSYSSGRSTDTQYF	TGTGCCAGCAGTTACTCTAGCGGGAGAAGCACAGATACGCAGTATTTT	TRBJ2-3	TRBV6-5	-	TRBD2
CASSQPRLVRSYNEQFF	TGCGCCAGCAGCCAGCCCCGACTAGTACGCTCCTACAATGAGCAGTTCTTC	TRBJ2-1	TRBV4-1	-	-
CASSEVQLYEQYF	TGCGCCAGCAGTGAGGTACAGCTCTACGAGCAGTACTTC	TRBJ2-7	TRBV10-1	-	-
CSSSLQANEQFF	TGTTCCAGCAGCTTACAAGCCAATGAGCAGTTCTTC	TRBJ2-1	TRBV7-9	-	-
CASSFLGQAETQYF	TGTGCCAGCAGTTTCCTCGGACAGGCGGAGACCCAGTACTTC	TRBJ2-5	TRBV27	-	TRBD1
CASSGDSMNTEAFF	TGTGCCAGCAGCGGGGACAGCATGAACACTGAAGCTTTCTTT	TRBJ1-1	TRBV28	-	TRBD1
CSLGQGAFF	TGCAGTCTTGGACAGGGGGCTTTCTTT	TRBJ1-1	TRBV20-1	-	TRBD1
CASSQKGGNFGYEQYF	TGCGCCAGCAGCCAGAAGGGAGGGAACTTCGGCTACGAGCAGTACTTC	TRBJ2-7	TRBV4-3	-	TRBD2
CASSLETSGNEQYF	TGTGCCAGCAGCTTAGAGACTAGCGGGAACGAGCAGTACTTC	TRBJ2-7	TRBV11-2	-	TRBD2
CASSLQGGNTEAFF	TGTGCCAGCAGCTTACAGGGGGGGAACACTGAAGCTTTCTTT	TRBJ1-1	TRBV7-3	once	TRBD1
CASSLRGRGETQYF	TGTGCTAGCAGCTTAAGGGGGCGCGGAGAGACCCAGTACTTC	TRBJ2-5	TRBV7-7	-	TRBD1
CASMPGGREPYEQYF	TGTGCCAGCATGCCCGGGGGTAGGGAACCGTACGAGCAGTACTTC	TRBJ2-7	TRBV5-4	-	-
CASSIGRVAGYNEQFF	TGTGCCAGTAGTATAGGGAGGGTAGCGGGCTACAATGAGCAGTTCTTC	TRBJ2-1	TRBV19	-	TRBD2
CASRGGRETQYF	TGTGCCAGCAGGGGAGGGCGAGAGACCCAGTACTTC	TRBJ2-5	TRBV6-5	-	TRBD2
CASSLEAYYGYTF	TGTGCCAGCAGCCTTGAAGCGTACTATGGCTACACCTTC	TRBJ1-2	TRBV7-2	-	-
CSVAGTAFTGELFF	TGCAGCGTAGCCGGGACAGCCTTCACCGGGGAGCTGTTTTTT	TRBJ2-2	TRBV29-1	-	TRBD1
CASSLSLTGELFF	TGTGCCAGCAGCTTATCTTTAACCGGGGAGCTGTTTTTT	TRBJ2-2	TRBV5-6	-	-
CASSYGTGTYNEQFF	TGTGCCAGCAGTTACGGGACAGGGACCTACAATGAGCAGTTCTTC	TRBJ2-1	TRBV6-5	-	TRBD1
CATREGRGGRHEQYF	TGTGCCACCCGGGAGGGTCGCGGGGGGCGGCACGAGCAGTACTTC	TRBJ2-7	TRBV2	-	TRBD2
CASSLRGQAYEQYF	TGTGCCAGCAGTTTACGGGGACAGGCCTACGAGCAGTACTTC	TRBJ2-7	TRBV27	-	TRBD1
CASNKGIGVRTEAFF	TGTGCCAGCAATAAGGGCATAGGGGTAAGAACTGAAGCTTTCTTT	TRBJ1-1	TRBV6-5	once	-
CASSSNRLAYSNQPQHF	TGTGCCAGCAGTTCTAATAGACTGGCCTATAGCAATCAGCCCCAGCATTTT	TRBJ1-5	TRBV2	-	-
CASSRDRDGNTIYF	TGTGCCAGCAGCCGGGACAGGGATGGAAACACCATATATTTT	TRBJ1-3	TRBV25-1	-	TRBD1
CASRGQGARGNTIYF	TGTGCCAGCAGAGGACAGGGGGCTAGGGGAAACACCATATATTTT	TRBJ1-3	TRBV6-1	-	TRBD1
CAISTGEGAEAFF	TGTGCCATTAGCACCGGGGAGGGGGCTGAAGCTTTCTTT	TRBJ1-1	TRBV10-3	-	-
CASSIGGRVGEQYF	TGTGCCAGTAGTATTGGAGGGAGGGTGGGCGAGCAGTACTTC	TRBJ2-7	TRBV19	few	TRBD2
CASSPVGPDEQFF	TGTGCTAGCAGCCCGGTTGGGCCGGATGAGCAGTTCTTC	TRBJ2-1	TRBV7-7	-	-
CASSLAEGGLYEQYF	TGTGCCAGCAGCTTAGCGGAAGGGGGCTTATACGAGCAGTACTTT	TRBJ2-7	TRBV7-9	once	TRBD1
CASSLGLAGSYNEQFF	TGTGCCAGCAGCTTGGGACTAGCGGGTTCATACAATGAGCAGTTCTTC	TRBJ2-1	TRBV11-2	-	TRBD2
CASSLFAGEDEQYF	TGTGCCAGCAGCTTGTTCGCCGGGGAGGACGAGCAGTACTTC	TRBJ2-7	TRBV5-5	-	-
CASSSSGMINEKLFF	TGTGCCAGCAGTTCGTCGGGGATGATTAATGAAAAACTGTTTTTT	TRBJ1-4	TRBV27	-	-
CASSPGVAGGFTDTQYF	TGCGCCAGCAGCCCCGGGGTAGCGGGGGGCTTCACAGATACGCAGTATTTT	TRBJ2-3	TRBV4-1	-	TRBD2
CASSEISYEQYF	TGTGCCAGCAGTGAAATATCCTACGAGCAGTACTTC	TRBJ2-7	TRBV2	-	-
CASSQSTQGRNTIYF	TGCGCCAGCAGCCAGAGTACTCAGGGTCGAAACACCATATATTTT	TRBJ1-3	TRBV4-1	few	-